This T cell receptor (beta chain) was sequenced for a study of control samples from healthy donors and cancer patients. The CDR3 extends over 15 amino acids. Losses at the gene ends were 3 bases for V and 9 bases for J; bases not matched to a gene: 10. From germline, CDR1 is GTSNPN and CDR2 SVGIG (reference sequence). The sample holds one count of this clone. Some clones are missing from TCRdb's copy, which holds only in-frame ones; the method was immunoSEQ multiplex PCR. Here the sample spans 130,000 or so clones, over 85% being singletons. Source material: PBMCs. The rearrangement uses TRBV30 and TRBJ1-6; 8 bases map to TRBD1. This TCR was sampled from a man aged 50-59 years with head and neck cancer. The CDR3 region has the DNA TGTGCCTGGAGATCGGAGGCAGGGGGCGGTTCACCCCTCCACTTT. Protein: CAWRSEAGGGSPLHF. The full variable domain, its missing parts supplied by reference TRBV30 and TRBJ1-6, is SQTIHQWPATLVQPVGSPLSLECTVEGTSNPNLYWYRQAAGRGLQLLFYSVGIGQISSEVPQNLSASRPQDRQFILSSKKLLLSDSGFYLCAWRSEAGGGSPLHFGNGTRLTVT.